This T cell receptor beta chain was sequenced during a study of T cells expressing NK-cell markers. Study overall: HCMV seropositivity marked most of the eight sequenced donors; one was seronegative. Study-wide points: The study did not resolve the HCMV specificity of expanded NKG2C+ T cell clones. Dominant NKG2C+ clonotypes in a handful of donors made up roughly 1.0-7.0% of CD8+ T cells.

CDR1 SGHVS and CDR2 FQNEAQ come from the germline V gene. This CDR3 contains 14 residues. Remarks on this clonotype: Its antigen is not known.

UMIs accompanied the 5'RACE template switching by which TCR beta cDNA was made. TCRdb re-called the 5' RACE reads and catalogs CDR3 proteins one per entry, DNA excluded. The sample spans over 150,000 distinct CDR3 sequences; the ten largest clones claim around 21%. This chain links TRBV7-8 with TRBJ2-7; TCRdb's D call of TRBD1 is untestable without DNA. Sequencing was performed on blood T cells: a sorted CD56 or NKG2C T cell subset, CD4+ or CD8+ T cells, or bulk PBMC T cells (not recorded which). The TCR was taken from a man aged 18 to 69 in good health. The CDR3 is CASSLKQGAGEQYF.